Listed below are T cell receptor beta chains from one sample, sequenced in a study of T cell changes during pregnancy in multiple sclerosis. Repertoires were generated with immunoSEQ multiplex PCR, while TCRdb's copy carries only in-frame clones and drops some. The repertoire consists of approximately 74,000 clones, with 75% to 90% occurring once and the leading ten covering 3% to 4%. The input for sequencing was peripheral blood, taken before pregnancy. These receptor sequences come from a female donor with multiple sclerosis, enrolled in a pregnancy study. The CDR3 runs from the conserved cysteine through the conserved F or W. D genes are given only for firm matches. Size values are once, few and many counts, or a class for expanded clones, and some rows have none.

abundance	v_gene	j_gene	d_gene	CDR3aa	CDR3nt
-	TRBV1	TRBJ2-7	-	CTSSPDAGGGGNSYEQYF	TGCACCAGCAGCCCGGACGCCGGGGGAGGTGGGAACTCCTACGAGCAGTACTTC
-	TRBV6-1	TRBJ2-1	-	CASSPLGVNEQFF	TGTGCCAGCAGCCCCTTAGGGGTAAATGAGCAGTTCTTC
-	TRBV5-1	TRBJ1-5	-	CASSLGEGGQPQHF	TGCGCCAGCAGCTTGGGGGAGGGTGGTCAGCCCCAGCATTTT
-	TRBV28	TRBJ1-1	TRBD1	CASSLPGQGSTEAFF	TGTGCCAGCAGTTTACCGGGACAGGGAAGCACTGAAGCTTTCTTT
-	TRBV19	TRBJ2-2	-	CASSIEPPASANTGELFF	TGTGCCAGTAGTATAGAGCCCCCGGCTAGCGCGAACACCGGGGAGCTGTTTTTT
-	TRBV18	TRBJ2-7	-	CASSERTEAYEQYF	TGTGCCAGCTCAGAGCGGACGGAGGCCTACGAGCAGTACTTC
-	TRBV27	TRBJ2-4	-	CASSISGSGNIQYF	TGTGCCAGCAGTATTAGCGGTTCGGGAAACATTCAGTACTTC
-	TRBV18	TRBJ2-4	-	CASSPPAGIKNITKNIQYF	TGTGCCAGCTCACCACCCGCAGGGATTAAAAATATAACCAAAAACATTCAGTACTTC
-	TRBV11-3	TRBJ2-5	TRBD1	CASSKSTGGEETQYF	TGTGCCAGCAGCAAATCGACAGGGGGCGAGGAGACCCAGTACTTC
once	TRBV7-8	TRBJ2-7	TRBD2	CASSFKPHYSGKTYEQYF	TGTGCCAGCAGCTTTAAGCCCCACTATAGCGGGAAAACCTACGAGCAGTACTTC
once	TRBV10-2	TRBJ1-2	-	CASSESVPANYGYTF	TGCGCCAGCAGTGAGTCTGTCCCAGCTAACTATGGCTACACCTTC
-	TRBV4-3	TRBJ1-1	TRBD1	CASSSHRTGVWGTEAFF	TGCGCCAGCAGCTCTCACCGGACAGGGGTATGGGGCACTGAAGCTTTCTTT
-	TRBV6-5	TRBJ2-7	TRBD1	CASGTGGIYEQYF	TGTGCCAGCGGCACAGGGGGTATCTACGAGCAGTACTTC
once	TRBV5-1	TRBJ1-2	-	CASSLGDPRANYGYTF	TGCGCCAGCAGCTTGGGCGACCCCAGGGCTAACTATGGCTACACCTTC
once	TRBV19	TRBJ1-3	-	CASSSGLNTIYF	TGTGCCAGTAGTTCCGGGTTGAACACCATATATTTT
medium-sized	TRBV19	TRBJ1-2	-	CATQGNYGYTF	TGTGCCACCCAGGGGAACTATGGCTACACCTTC
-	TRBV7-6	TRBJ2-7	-	CASSLGTAIYEQYF	TGTGCCAGCAGCTTAGGGACAGCAATCTACGAGCAGTACTTC
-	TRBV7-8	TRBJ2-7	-	CASSLGPTRFSYEQYF	TGTGCCAGCAGCTTAGGCCCTACTAGGTTCTCCTACGAGCAGTACTTC
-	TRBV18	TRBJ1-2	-	CASSPYQGAAYGYTF	TGTGCCAGCTCACCGTATCAAGGGGCTGCCTATGGCTACACCTTC
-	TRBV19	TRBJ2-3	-	CASKTGDTQYF	TGTGCCAGTAAGACGGGAGATACGCAGTATTTT
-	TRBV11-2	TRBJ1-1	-	CASSLVRGVNTEAFF	TGTGCCAGCAGCTTAGTCCGGGGAGTGAACACTGAAGCTTTCTTT
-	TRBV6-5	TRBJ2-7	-	CASSRGPGEQYF	TGTGCCAGCAGCAGGGGCCCAGGCGAGCAGTACTTC
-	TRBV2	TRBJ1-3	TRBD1	CARNTGDSGNTIYF	TGTGCCAGAAACACAGGGGACTCTGGAAACACCATATATTTT
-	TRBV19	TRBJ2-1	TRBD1	CASSITGAGDEQFF	TGTGCCAGTAGTATAACAGGGGCCGGGGATGAGCAGTTCTTC
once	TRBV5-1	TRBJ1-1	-	CASSLGVRGTEAFF	TGCGCCAGCAGCTTGGGGGTCCGGGGCACTGAAGCTTTCTTT
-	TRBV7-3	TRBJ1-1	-	CASSLTGGTEAFF	TGTGCCAGCAGCTTAACGGGGGGAACTGAAGCTTTCTTT
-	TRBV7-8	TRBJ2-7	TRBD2	CASTLAGGSYEQYF	TGTGCCAGCACCCTAGCGGGAGGCTCCTACGAGCAGTACTTC
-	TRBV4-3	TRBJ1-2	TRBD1	CASSQGRDRETRDGYTF	TGCGCCAGCAGCCAAGGAAGAGACAGGGAGACCCGCGATGGCTACACCTTC
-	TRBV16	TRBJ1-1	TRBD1	CASSQLQGHTEAFF	TGTGCCAGCAGCCAATTACAGGGGCACACTGAAGCTTTCTTT
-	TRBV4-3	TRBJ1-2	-	CASSQYLQGNYGYTF	TGCGCCAGCAGCCAATATCTACAGGGAAACTATGGCTACACCTTC
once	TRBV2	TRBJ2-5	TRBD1	CANRGRETQYF	TGTGCCAACAGGGGGCGAGAGACCCAGTACTTC
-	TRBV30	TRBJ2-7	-	CAWSAIIGSYEQYF	TGTGCCTGGAGTGCGATTATAGGGAGTTACGAGCAGTACTTC
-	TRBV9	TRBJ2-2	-	CASSALGRQGTGELFF	TGTGCCAGCAGCGCTTTGGGGCGGCAAGGGACCGGGGAGCTGTTTTTT
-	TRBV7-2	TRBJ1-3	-	CASSLDTSRNTIYF	TGTGCCAGCAGCTTAGACACCTCCAGGAACACCATATATTTT
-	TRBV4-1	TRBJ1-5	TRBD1	CASSQPGGRRHQPQHF	TGCGCCAGCAGCCAACCAGGGGGCAGGCGTCATCAGCCCCAGCATTTT
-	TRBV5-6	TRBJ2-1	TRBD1	CASTQGGQGYHEQFF	TGTGCCAGCACCCAGGGGGGACAGGGGTATCATGAGCAGTTCTTC
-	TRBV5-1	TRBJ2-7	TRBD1	CASHDRGQGIHEQYF	TGCGCCAGCCATGACCGAGGACAGGGCATTCACGAGCAGTACTTC
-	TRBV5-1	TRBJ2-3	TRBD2	CASSLASGGADTQYF	TGCGCCAGCAGCTTGGCTTCGGGGGGGGCAGATACGCAGTATTTT
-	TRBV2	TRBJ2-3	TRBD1	CASSRDRADTQYF	TGTGCCAGCAGTCGGGACAGGGCAGATACGCAGTATTTT
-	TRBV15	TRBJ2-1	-	CATSRSQGNEQFF	TGTGCCACCAGCAGATCCCAGGGCAATGAGCAGTTCTTC
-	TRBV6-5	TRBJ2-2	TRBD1	CASRLQGAWTGELFF	TGTGCCAGCAGATTACAGGGGGCTTGGACCGGGGAGCTGTTTTTT
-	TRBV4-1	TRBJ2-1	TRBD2	CASSQLWLAGGPNNEQFF	TGCGCCAGCAGCCAACTGTGGCTAGCGGGGGGACCAAACAATGAGCAGTTCTTC
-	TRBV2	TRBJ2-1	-	CASTPGASSYNEQFF	TGTGCCAGCACCCCCGGTGCTTCAAGCTACAATGAGCAGTTCTTC
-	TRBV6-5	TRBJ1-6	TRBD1	CASSYSRTGDSPLHF	TGTGCCAGCAGTTACTCTCGGACAGGGGATTCACCCCTCCACTTT
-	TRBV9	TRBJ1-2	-	CASSVVGLGANYGYTF	TGTGCCAGCAGCGTAGTGGGTCTGGGGGCGAACTATGGCTACACCTTC
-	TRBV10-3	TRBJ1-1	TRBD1	CAISPQTGGLTEAFF	TGTGCCATCAGTCCTCAGACAGGGGGCCTCACTGAAGCTTTCTTT
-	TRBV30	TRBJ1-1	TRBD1	CAWSWGQPNTEAFF	TGTGCCTGGAGTTGGGGACAGCCCAACACTGAAGCTTTCTTT
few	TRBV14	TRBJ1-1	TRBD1	CASSQPNRGQNTEAFF	TGTGCCAGCAGCCAACCCAACAGGGGGCAGAACACTGAAGCTTTCTTT
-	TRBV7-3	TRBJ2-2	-	CASSLPPGAGELFF	TGTGCCAGCAGCTTACCCCCAGGGGCCGGGGAGCTGTTTTTT
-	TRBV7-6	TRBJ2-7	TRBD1	CASSPGEGASYEQYF	TGTGCCAGCAGCCCAGGTGAGGGGGCATCGTACGAGCAGTACTTC
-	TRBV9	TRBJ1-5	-	CASSVGGDSNQPQHF	TGTGCCAGCAGCGTAGGCGGGGATAGCAATCAGCCCCAGCATTTT
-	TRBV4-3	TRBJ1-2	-	CASSLSAGAYGYTF	TGCGCCAGCAGCCTAAGTGCAGGGGCCTATGGCTACACCTTC
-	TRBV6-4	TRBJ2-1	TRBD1	CASSEEQGISNEQFF	TGTGCCAGCAGTGAAGAACAGGGGATTTCAAATGAGCAGTTCTTC
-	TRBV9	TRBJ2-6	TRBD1	CASSTRDRGQAGANVLTF	TGTGCCAGCAGCACTCGGGACAGGGGCCAGGCTGGGGCCAACGTCCTGACTTTC
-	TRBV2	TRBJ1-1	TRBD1	CASSEGTGDTEAFF	TGTGCCAGCAGCGAAGGGACAGGGGACACTGAAGCTTTCTTT
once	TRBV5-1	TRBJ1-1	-	CASSLDHRDTEAFF	TGCGCCAGCAGCTTGGATCACCGCGACACTGAAGCTTTCTTT
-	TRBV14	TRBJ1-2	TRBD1	CASSQRTGVGGYTF	TGTGCCAGCAGCCAACGGACAGGGGTTGGTGGCTACACCTTC
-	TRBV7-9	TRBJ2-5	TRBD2	CASSLSPGLPLHF	TGTGCCAGCAGCTTAAGCCCGGGACTACCCCTTCACTTC
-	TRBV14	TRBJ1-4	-	CASSHLANEKLFF	TGTGCCAGCAGCCATTTAGCTAATGAAAAACTGTTTTTT
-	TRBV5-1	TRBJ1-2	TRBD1	CASSTNQGQGAHGYTF	TGCGCCAGCAGCACTAATCAGGGACAGGGGGCGCATGGCTACACCTTC